This T cell receptor (beta chain) was sequenced in a study of blood T cell repertoires in COVID-19 (dated by TCRdb to the early 2020s). Regarding the complete study: The collaborator samples originated in the United States, Italy and Spain and spanned the acute and convalescent phases of COVID-19. Samples were obtained from the ongoing ImmuneRACE study (first 160 participants) and from roughly 1,300 subjects provided by 6 global collaborators. The repertoires were released in a freely available public database meant as a resource for research on the immune response to SARS-CoV-2. Deeply sampled blood TCRbeta repertoires from subjects exposed to, actively infected with, or recovered from COVID-19 were included in the dataset. The material from the prospective study consisted of cDNA or gDNA derived from T cells, B-cell-depleted T cells, or PBMCs. Nearly every sample came with metadata listing a de-identified subject ID, COVID-19 status, age in years and sex. HLA class I and class II types, where available, came from metadata supplied by the sample provider rather than from assay-based typing.

Turning to this clone: The antigen it binds to is not known. No base quality values were provided; no much bigger clone lies one nucleotide off.

V is reduced by 3 bases and J by 6 bases, leaving a spacing of 11 bases between them. From its cysteine to its phenylalanine, the CDR3 spans 13 amino acids. Only the CDR3 region is kept as DNA, spanning 39 bases read in frame from base 1. Broad study findings and their caveats: The amount of clinical and demographic metadata varied by source and participant and was provided uncurated.

Each collaborating institution followed its own protocols to collect whole blood in K2EDTA tubes. For TCRbeta analysis, collaborator samples were shipped as frozen whole blood, as isolated PBMCs, or as DNA extracted from either sample type. The immunoSEQ Assay, a bias-controlled multiplex PCR, was used to amplify TCRbeta CDR3 regions from genomic DNA. Per the original workflow: The number of nucleated cells in each sample was estimated from the amplification of reference gene primers within the assay. To quantify the absolute abundance of each unique TCRbeta CDR3 rearrangement, sequence reads were collapsed and filtered. For each sample, productive Simpson clonality was calculated as the square root of Simpson's diversity index over productive rearrangements. Entries here come from immuneACCESS through TCRdb and include only in-frame sequences with V and J called. Some clones fail to appear in such tables; in the studies checked, an unresolved V gene covers under half of the shortfall, and the cause of the remainder is unknown. The V and J calls and clone size were taken over from that table, and D and trimming were inferred from the DNA. This sample comprises under 250,000 clones, around 82% of them detected only once. The top ten clonotypes cover 2.5% to 3.5% of the sample.

The sequence was collected from a man aged 45 to 65 with active or convalescent COVID-19. The sample consisted of peripheral blood. Recombination joined TRBV12-3 or TRBV12-4 with TRBJ1-2, and perhaps TRBD1 as D gene, on 6 matching bases. The CDR3 corresponds to CASSLWDKDGYTF. The nucleotides read TGTGCCAGCAGTTTGTGGGACAAAGATGGCTACACCTTC.